A single sample is the source of the 7 T cell receptor beta chains below, sequenced in a study of blood T cell repertoires in COVID-19. Profiling relied on immunoSEQ multiplex PCR, and the TCRdb table lists in-frame clones only, not all of them. The sample consists of over 200,000 clones, roughly 80% of them appearing once. The sequenced sample consisted of peripheral blood. The receptors shown here come from a human donor in a cohort sampled during active COVID-19.

The chain couples TRBV28 to TRBJ1-2; the match to TRBD1 covers 8 bases. The CDR3 sequence is 13 residues long. Germline V gene lookup returns CDR1 MDHEN and CDR2 SYDVKM. Trimming at V came to 2 bases and at J to 5 bases, leaving 1 base not matched to a gene. The CDR3 nucleotides read TGTGCCAGCAGTTTACAGGGGGCGTATGGCTACACCTTC. This gives the protein CASSLQGAYGYTF.

The V and J genes are TRBV7-9 and TRBJ1-2, with no clear D. This CDR3 region has 13 residues. Deletions cut 1 base from V and 4 bases from J, with 7 bases between. Germline V gene data show CDR1 as SEHNR and CDR2 as FQNEAQ (reference sequence). The CDR3 region is CASSLGGGYGYTF. The CDR3 coding sequence is TGTGCCAGCAGCTTAGGAGGTGGCTATGGCTACACCTTC.

V usage is TRBV7-2 and J usage is TRBJ2-3; 16 nucleotides match TRBD2. J lost 1 base, V lost 3 bases, and 4 bases had no gene match. This CDR3 is built from 18 residues. Germline lookup yields CDR1 SGHTA and CDR2 FQGNSA. This chain's CDR3 is CASSFTGTSGRGTDTQYF. The DNA of the CDR3 is TGTGCCAGCAGCTTCACCGGGACTAGCGGGAGGGGCACAGATACGCAGTATTTT.

V usage is TRBV9 and J usage is TRBJ1-3; no reliable D call. The V end lost 3 bases, the J end lost 0 bases, and 10 bases lay between the germline ends. The CDR3 is 15 residues long. Germline loops: CDR1 SGDLS, CDR2 YYNGEE. This CDR3 is CASSAGLSSGNTIYF. In DNA, the CDR3 is TGTGCCAGCAGCGCTGGACTGAGCTCTGGAAACACCATATATTTT. The full variable domain, rest sourced from reference TRBV9 and TRBJ1-3, is DSGVTQTPKHLITATGQRVTLRCSPRSGDLSVYWYQQSLDQGLQFLIQYYNGEERAKGNILERFSAQQFPDLHSELNLSSLELGDSALYFCASSAGLSSGNTIYFGEGSWLTVV.

This chain joins TRBV5-6 and TRBJ2-6, with 7 nucleotides matching TRBD2. The V and J ends lost 2 bases and 2 bases, in that order; junction bases with no gene match: 1. Looked up from germline, CDR1 is SGHDT and CDR2 is YYEEEE. The CDR3 is made up of 15 amino acids. The CDR3 region has the DNA TGTGCCAGCAGCTTTCGGGGGGCTGGGGCCAACGTCCTGACTTTC. Protein product: CASSFRGAGANVLTF. The variable domain in full, with the rest retrieved from reference TRBV5-6 and TRBJ2-6, is DAGVTQSPTHLIKTRGQQVTLRCSPKSGHDTVSWYQQALGQGPQFIFQYYEEEERQRGNFPDRFSGHQFPNYSSELNVNALLLGDSALYLCASSFRGAGANVLTFGAGSRLTVL.

The CDR3: CASSLVAGGRSSYNEQFF. For the CDR3, the DNA is TGTGCCAGCAGCTTAGTAGCGGGAGGGAGGAGCTCCTACAATGAGCAGTTCTTC. The chain couples TRBV11-2 to TRBJ2-1, with 11 bases aligning to TRBD2. The germline V gene encodes CDR1 SGHAT and CDR2 FQNNGV. V was clipped by 1 base and J by 0 bases; unmatched bases: 5. The CDR3 loop spans 18 amino acids. The entire variable domain, with the rest obtained from reference TRBV11-2 and TRBJ2-1, is as follows: EAGVAQSPRYKIIEKRQSVAFWCNPISGHATLYWYQQILGQGPKLLIQFQNNGVVDDSQLPKDRFSAERLKGVDSTLKIQPAKLEDSAVYLCASSLVAGGRSSYNEQFFGPGTRLTVL.

The chain carries TRBV15 and TRBJ1-5, with a weak D call TRBD1 (6 bases). The germline V gene encodes CDR1 LNHNV and CDR2 YYDKDF (reference sequence). Trimming removed 7 bases from V and 2 bases from J, with 9 bases in between. The CDR3 is made up of 13 amino acids. The CDR3 is CATTPGGNQPQHF. DNA of the CDR3: TGTGCCACCACTCCAGGGGGCAATCAGCCCCAGCATTTT.